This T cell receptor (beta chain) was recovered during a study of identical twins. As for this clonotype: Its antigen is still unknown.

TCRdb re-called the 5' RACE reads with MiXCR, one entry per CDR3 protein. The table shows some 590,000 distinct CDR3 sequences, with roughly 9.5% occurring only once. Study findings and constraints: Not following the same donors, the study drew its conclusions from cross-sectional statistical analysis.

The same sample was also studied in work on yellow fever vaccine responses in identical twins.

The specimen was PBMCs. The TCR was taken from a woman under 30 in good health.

CDR3 region: CSVEDRGLNQPQHF. The CDR3 region has the DNA TGCAGCGTTGAAGATCGGGGGCTCAATCAGCCCCAGCATTTT. This chain joins TRBV29-1 and TRBJ1-5; possible D gene TRBD1, 6 bases. Trimming shortened V by 0 bases and J by 3 bases, and 9 bases separated the two germline ends. The CDR3 runs to 14 residues. Germline CDR1 and CDR2: SQVTM and ANQGSEA.